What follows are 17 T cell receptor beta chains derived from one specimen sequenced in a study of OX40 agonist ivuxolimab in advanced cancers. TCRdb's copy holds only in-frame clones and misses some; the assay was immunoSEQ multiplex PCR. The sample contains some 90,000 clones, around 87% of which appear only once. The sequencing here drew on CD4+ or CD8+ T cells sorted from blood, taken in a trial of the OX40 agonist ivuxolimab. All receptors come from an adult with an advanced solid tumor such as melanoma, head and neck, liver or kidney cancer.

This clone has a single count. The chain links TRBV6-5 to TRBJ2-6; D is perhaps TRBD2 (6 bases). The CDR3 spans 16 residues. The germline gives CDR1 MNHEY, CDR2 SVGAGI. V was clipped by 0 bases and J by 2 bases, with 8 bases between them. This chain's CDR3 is CASSYSGSAGANVLTF. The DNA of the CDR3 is TGTGCCAGCAGTTACTCCGGGAGCGCTGGGGCCAACGTCCTGACTTTC.

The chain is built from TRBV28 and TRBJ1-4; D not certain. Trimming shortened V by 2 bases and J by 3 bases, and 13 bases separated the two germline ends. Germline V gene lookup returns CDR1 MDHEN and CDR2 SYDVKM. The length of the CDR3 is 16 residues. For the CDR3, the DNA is TGTGCCAGCAGTTTACCCGAGAGAGGGCCTAATGAAAAACTGTTTTTT. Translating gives CASSLPERGPNEKLFF.

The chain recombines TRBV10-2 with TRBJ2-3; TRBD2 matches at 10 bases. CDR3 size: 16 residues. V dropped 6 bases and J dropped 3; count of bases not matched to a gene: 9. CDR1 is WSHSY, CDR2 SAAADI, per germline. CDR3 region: CASRPILAGVTDTQYF. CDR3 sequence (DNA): TGCGCCAGCAGACCCATCCTAGCGGGAGTTACAGATACGCAGTATTTT.

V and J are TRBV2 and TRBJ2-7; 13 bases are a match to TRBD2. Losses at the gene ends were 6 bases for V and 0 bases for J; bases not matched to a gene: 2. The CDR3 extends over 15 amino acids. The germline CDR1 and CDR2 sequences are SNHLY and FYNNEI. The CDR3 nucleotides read TGTGCCAGCAGGAGGACTAGCGGGAGCTCCTACGAGCAGTACGTC. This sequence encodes CASRRTSGSSYEQYV.

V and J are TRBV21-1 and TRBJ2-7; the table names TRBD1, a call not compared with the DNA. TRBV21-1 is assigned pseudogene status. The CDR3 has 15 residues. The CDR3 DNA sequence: TGTGCCAGCAGCCAGGGGACAGGGCCTACCTACGAGCAGTACGTC. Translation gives CASSQGTGPTYEQYV.

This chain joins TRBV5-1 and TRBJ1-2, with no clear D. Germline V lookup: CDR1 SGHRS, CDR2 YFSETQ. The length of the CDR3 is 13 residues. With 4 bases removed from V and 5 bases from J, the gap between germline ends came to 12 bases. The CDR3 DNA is TGCGCCAGCAGCACCCGAGACGGGTATGGCTACACCTTC. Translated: CASSTRDGYGYTF.

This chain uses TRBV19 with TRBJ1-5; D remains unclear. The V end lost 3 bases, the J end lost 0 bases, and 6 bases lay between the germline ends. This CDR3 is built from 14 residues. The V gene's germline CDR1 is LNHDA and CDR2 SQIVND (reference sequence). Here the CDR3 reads CASSILDSNQPQHF. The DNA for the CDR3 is TGTGCCAGTAGTATCTTAGATAGCAATCAGCCCCAGCATTTT. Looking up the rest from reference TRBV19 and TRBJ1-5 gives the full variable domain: DGGITQSPKYLFRKEGQNVTLSCEQNLNHDAMYWYRQDPGQGLRLIYYSQIVNDFQKGDIAEGYSVSREKKESFPLTVTSAQKNPTAFYLCASSILDSNQPQHFGDGTRLSIL.

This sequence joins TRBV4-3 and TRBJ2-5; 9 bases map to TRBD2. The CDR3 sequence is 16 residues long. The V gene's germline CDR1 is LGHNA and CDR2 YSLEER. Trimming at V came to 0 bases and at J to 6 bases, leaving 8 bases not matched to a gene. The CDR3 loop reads CASSQEALAGSKTQYF. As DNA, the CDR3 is TGCGCCAGCAGCCAAGAGGCCCTAGCGGGATCGAAGACCCAGTACTTC.

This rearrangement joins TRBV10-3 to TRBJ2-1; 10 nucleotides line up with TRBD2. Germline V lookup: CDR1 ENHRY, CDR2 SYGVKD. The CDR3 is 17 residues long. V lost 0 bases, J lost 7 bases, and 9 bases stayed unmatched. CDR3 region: CAISESKVSGRKNEQFF. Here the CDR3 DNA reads TGTGCCATCAGTGAGTCGAAGGTTAGCGGGAGGAAGAATGAGCAGTTCTTC.

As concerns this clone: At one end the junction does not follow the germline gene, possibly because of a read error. The chain's CDR3 is CARSLGRAGRGDNEKLFF. DNA of the CDR3: TGCGCCAGAAGCTTGGGTAGGGCAGGGAGGGGGGATAATGAAAAACTGTTTTTT. The V and J genes are TRBV5-1 and TRBJ1-4; a possible D gene is TRBD1 (6 bases). This CDR3 region has 18 residues. Germline CDR1 and CDR2: SGHRS and YFSETQ.

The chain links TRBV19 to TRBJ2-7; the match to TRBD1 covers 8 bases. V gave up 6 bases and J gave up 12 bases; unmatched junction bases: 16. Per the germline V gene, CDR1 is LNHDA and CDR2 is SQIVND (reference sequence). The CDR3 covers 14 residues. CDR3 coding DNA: TGTGCCAGTAGAGGACAGGGATCTTTCTCGGTGTGGTACTTC. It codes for CASRGQGSFSVWYF.

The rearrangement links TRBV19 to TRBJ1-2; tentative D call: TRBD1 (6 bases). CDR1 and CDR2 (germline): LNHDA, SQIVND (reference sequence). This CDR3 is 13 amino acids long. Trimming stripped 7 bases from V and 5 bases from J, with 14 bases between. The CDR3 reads CASTTQGIYGYTF. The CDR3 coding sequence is TGTGCCAGTACAACCCAGGGGATTTATGGCTACACCTTC.

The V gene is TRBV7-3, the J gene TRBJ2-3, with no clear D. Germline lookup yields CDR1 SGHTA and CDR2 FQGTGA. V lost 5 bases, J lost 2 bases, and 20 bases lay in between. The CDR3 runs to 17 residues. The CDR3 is CASSPTPRTFTTDTQYF. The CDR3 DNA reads TGTGCCAGCAGCCCGACCCCCCGGACCTTTACCACAGATACGCAGTATTTT.

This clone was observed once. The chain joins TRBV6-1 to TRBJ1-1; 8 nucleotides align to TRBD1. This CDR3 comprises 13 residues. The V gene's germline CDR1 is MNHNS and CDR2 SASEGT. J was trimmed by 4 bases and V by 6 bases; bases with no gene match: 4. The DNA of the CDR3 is TGTGCCAGCAGGGACAGGGCGGTCACTGAAGCTTTCTTT. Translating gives CASRDRAVTEAFF.

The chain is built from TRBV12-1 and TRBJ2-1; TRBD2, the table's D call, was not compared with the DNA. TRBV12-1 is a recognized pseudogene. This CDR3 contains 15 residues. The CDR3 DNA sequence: TGTGCCAGCAGCTTTGTCGGGTATTTCTACAATGAGCAGTTCTTC. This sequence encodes CASSFVGYFYNEQFF.

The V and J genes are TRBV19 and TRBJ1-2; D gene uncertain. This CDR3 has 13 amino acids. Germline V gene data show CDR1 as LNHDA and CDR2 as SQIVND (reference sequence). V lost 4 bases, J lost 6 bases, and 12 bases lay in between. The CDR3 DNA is TGTGCCAGTAGTAGAAGACAAAGGAATGGCTACACCTTC. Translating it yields CASSRRQRNGYTF.

CDR3 in amino acids: CASSPDRTSGNTIYF. CDR3 DNA: TGTGCCAGCAGCCCAGACAGGACATCCGGAAACACCATATATTTT. This chain uses TRBV7-6 with TRBJ1-3; perhaps TRBD1 as D (6 bases). The V end was cut by 5 bases, the J end by 4 bases, with 15 bases between. CDR1 is SGHVS and CDR2 is FNYEAQ in the germline V gene. The CDR3 is 15 residues long.